This TCR beta chain is from a study of blood T cell repertoires in COVID-19. Overall study context: Some COVID-19 samples were acute and others convalescent; all came from the United States, Italy and Spain. Sources were T cells, B-cell-depleted T cells, or PBMCs; the material itself was cDNA or gDNA.

Original methodology: Cell counts per sample came from amplifying reference gene primers. The protocol was immunoSEQ multiplex PCR, while the TCRdb copy is restricted to in-frame clones and leaves out a portion. That table is the source of V, J and clone size, and D and trimming were worked out from the DNA. The sample yields about 43,000 clones, around 79% seen once. V was clipped by 5 bases and J by 3 bases; unmatched bases: 9. The CDR3 length is 15 residues. Germline V gene lookup returns CDR1 MDHEN and CDR2 SYDVKM. Sequencing was done on a sample of peripheral blood. This clonotype was obtained from an older woman with acute or convalescent COVID-19. The chain couples TRBV28 to TRBJ1-2; 7 nucleotides agree with TRBD1. The CDR3 sequence is CASSTGQLLDYGYTF. DNA of the CDR3: TGTGCCAGCAGTACGGGACAGCTACTAGACTATGGCTACACCTTC.